This T cell receptor (beta chain) comes out of a study of OX40 agonist ivuxolimab in advanced cancers. The CDR3 totals 13 residues. The germline V gene has CDR1 MNHEY and CDR2 SVGAGI. With 5 bases removed from V and 4 bases from J, the gap between germline ends came to 11 bases. Method: immunoSEQ multiplex PCR; TCRdb's copy keeps in-frame clones and lacks some. This repertoire shows 50,000 to 60,000 clones, more than 75% found once; its top ten account for 1% to 1.5%. Specimen: CD4+ or CD8+ T cells sorted from blood, collected in a trial of the OX40 agonist ivuxolimab. The chain recombines TRBV6-5 with TRBJ1-1; D uncertain. This receptor was obtained from an adult with an advanced solid tumor such as melanoma, head and neck, liver or kidney cancer. The CDR3 region has the DNA TGTGCCAGCAGTGAGCTGGTTGGCACTGAAGCTTTCTTT. Residues: CASSELVGTEAFF.